A selection of T cell receptor beta chains follows, all from one sample in a study of blood T cell repertoires in COVID-19. Sequenced by immunoSEQ multiplex PCR; TCRdb stores in-frame clones only, minus some. In the table there are under 300,000 clones, approximately 86% of which are singletons. Source material: PBMCs or T cells enriched from blood (not recorded which). Receptors originate from a woman aged 40 to 50 with acute COVID-19. The CDR3 runs from the conserved cysteine through the conserved F or W. D genes are given only for firm matches. The size field is filled for only some rows; it gives once, few, many or a size class.

d_call	clone_size	j_call	v_call	cdr3_aa	cdr3_nt
TRBD2	-	TRBJ2-1	TRBV15	CATSRTSGRVEQFF	TGTGCCACCAGCAGGACTAGCGGGAGGGTTGAGCAGTTCTTC
-	-	TRBJ2-1	TRBV9	CASSVRGDNLEQFF	TGTGCCAGCAGCGTGCGGGGAGATAACCTTGAGCAGTTCTTC
TRBD2	-	TRBJ2-5	TRBV18	CASSPMSETSGILETQYF	TGTGCCAGCTCACCTATGTCTGAGACTAGCGGGATCCTAGAGACCCAGTACTTC
-	-	TRBJ2-3	TRBV14	CASSPLQGPTDTQYF	TGTGCCAGCAGCCCACTACAGGGTCCCACAGATACGCAGTATTTT
-	-	TRBJ2-7	TRBV6-2/TRBV6-3	CASSYIGVQEQYF	TGTGCCAGCAGTTATATCGGAGTTCAGGAGCAGTACTTC
TRBD1	once	TRBJ2-5	TRBV9	CASSVGQGARETQYF	TGTGCCAGCAGCGTAGGGCAGGGGGCGCGGGAGACCCAGTACTTC
TRBD2	few	TRBJ2-1	TRBV5-5	CASSLEGVAGGEQFF	TGTGCCAGCAGCTTGGAAGGAGTAGCGGGAGGTGAGCAGTTCTTC
-	-	TRBJ2-1	TRBV20-1	CSASVFSPGVNNEQFF	TGCAGTGCTAGTGTATTTAGCCCGGGAGTAAACAATGAGCAGTTCTTC
TRBD1	-	TRBJ2-7	TRBV12-3/TRBV12-4	CASGQGRSEQYF	TGTGCCAGCGGACAGGGTCGTTCTGAGCAGTACTTC
-	-	TRBJ2-1	TRBV7-3	CASSMRDNEQFF	TGTGCCAGCAGCATGCGGGACAATGAGCAGTTCTTC
-	-	TRBJ2-1	TRBV5-1	CASSFGGWDEQFF	TGCGCCAGCAGCTTCGGAGGGTGGGATGAGCAGTTCTTC
TRBD1	-	TRBJ1-3	TRBV13	CASSSRGDRATNTIYF	TGTGCCAGCAGCTCCAGGGGGGACAGGGCAACAAACACCATATATTTT
TRBD2	-	TRBJ2-3	TRBV11-2	CASSLRGLAGDTDTQYF	TGTGCCAGCAGCTTAAGGGGACTAGCGGGAGACACAGATACGCAGTATTTT
TRBD2	-	TRBJ2-5	TRBV27	CASSFTSGRARETQYF	TGTGCCAGCAGTTTTACTAGCGGGAGGGCCCGGGAGACCCAGTACTTC
-	-	TRBJ2-1	TRBV3-1/TRBV3-2	CASSQVADEQFF	TGTGCCAGCAGCCAAGTAGCGGATGAGCAGTTCTTC
TRBD2	-	TRBJ2-7	TRBV11-3	CASSPGRGTYEQYF	TGTGCCAGCAGCCCGGGGCGGGGGACCTACGAGCAGTACTTC
TRBD1	-	TRBJ2-7	TRBV5-8	CASSSGTATYEQYF	TGTGCCAGCAGCTCCGGGACAGCAACCTACGAGCAGTACTTC
-	-	TRBJ2-7	TRBV6-1	CASSEALDPYEQYF	TGTGCCAGCAGTGAAGCTTTAGATCCCTACGAGCAGTACTTC
-	-	TRBJ2-2	TRBV24-1	CATSGPMDTSNTGELFF	TGTGCCACCAGTGGCCCGATGGACACTTCGAACACCGGGGAGCTGTTTTTT
-	-	TRBJ2-2	TRBV29-1	CSAIGVDGELFF	TGCAGCGCTATAGGGGTCGACGGGGAGCTGTTTTTT
TRBD1	-	TRBJ1-2	TRBV27	CASSAHGDQGAGGYTF	TGTGCCAGCAGCGCCCATGGGGACCAGGGGGCGGGGGGCTACACCTTC
-	-	TRBJ2-5	TRBV5-6	CASSFQGPKTQYF	TGTGCCAGCAGCTTCCAGGGGCCAAAGACCCAGTACTTC
-	-	TRBJ2-3	TRBV3-1/TRBV3-2	CASSQWSGSEADTQYF	TGTGCCAGCAGCCAATGGAGCGGTAGTGAGGCAGATACGCAGTATTTT
-	-	TRBJ2-2	TRBV11-2	CASSSRRGNTGELFF	TGTGCCAGCAGCTCGCGAAGGGGGAACACCGGGGAGCTGTTTTTT
TRBD1	-	TRBJ1-2	TRBV3-1/TRBV3-2	CASSQPGQNYGYTF	TGTGCCAGCAGCCAGCCGGGACAGAACTATGGCTACACCTTC
TRBD2	-	TRBJ2-1	TRBV19	CASSIGDPGRGKNEQFF	TGTGCCAGTAGTATCGGGGATCCCGGGAGGGGAAAAAATGAGCAGTTCTTC
TRBD2	-	TRBJ2-1	TRBV24-1	CATSDFSGSMDEQFF	TGTGCCACCAGTGATTTTAGCGGGAGTATGGATGAGCAGTTCTTC
-	-	TRBJ1-1	TRBV5-1	CASSLGGNTEAFF	TGCGCCAGCAGCTTGGGCGGGAACACTGAAGCTTTCTTT
-	-	TRBJ2-1	TRBV11-3	CASSLNRYNEQFF	TGTGCCAGCAGCTTAAACAGGTACAATGAGCAGTTCTTC
TRBD2	-	TRBJ2-1	TRBV19	CASSLGLAGGPSDEQFF	TGTGCCAGTAGTCTGGGACTAGCGGGAGGGCCCTCAGATGAGCAGTTCTTC
-	-	TRBJ1-4	TRBV20-1	CSARGEEKLFF	TGCAGTGCTAGAGGCGAAGAAAAACTGTTTTTT
TRBD1	-	TRBJ1-1	TRBV19	CASSIDREQPSNTEAFF	TGTGCCAGTAGTATCGACAGGGAACAACCCTCGAACACTGAAGCTTTCTTT
-	-	TRBJ2-3	TRBV6-5	CASTSYFRRTDTQYF	TGTGCCAGCACCTCCTACTTCAGGCGCACAGATACGCAGTATTTT